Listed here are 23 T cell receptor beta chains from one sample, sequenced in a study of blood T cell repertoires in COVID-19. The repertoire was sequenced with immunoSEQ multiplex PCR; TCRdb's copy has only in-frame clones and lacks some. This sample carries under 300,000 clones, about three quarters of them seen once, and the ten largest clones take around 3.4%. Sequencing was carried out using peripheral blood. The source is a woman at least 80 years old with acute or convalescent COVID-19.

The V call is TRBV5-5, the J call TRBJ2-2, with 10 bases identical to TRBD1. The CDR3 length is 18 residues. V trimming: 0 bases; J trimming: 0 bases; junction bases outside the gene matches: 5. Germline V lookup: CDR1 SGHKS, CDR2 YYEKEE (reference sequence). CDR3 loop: CASSLGQGAFANTGELFF. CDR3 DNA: TGTGCCAGCAGCTTGGGACAGGGGGCGTTCGCGAACACCGGGGAGCTGTTTTTT. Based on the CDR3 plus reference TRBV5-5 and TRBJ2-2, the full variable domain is DAGVTQSPTHLIKTRGQQVTLRCSPISGHKSVSWYQQVLGQGPQFIFQYYEKEERGRGNFPDRFSARQFPNYSSELNVNALLLGDSALYLCASSLGQGAFANTGELFFGEGSRLTVL.

CDR3: CASSRQGAKRDYEQYF. For the CDR3, the DNA is TGTGCCAGCAGTCGACAGGGGGCCAAGCGCGACTACGAGCAGTACTTC. J is TRBJ2-7 and V is TRBV27; 10 bases match TRBD1. There are 16 residues in the CDR3. CDR1 is MNHEY, CDR2 SMNVEV, per germline (reference sequence). With 5 bases clipped from V and 3 bases from J, the junction kept 10 bases outside the gene matches.

CDR3 coding DNA: TGTGCCAGCAGCCAAACTCAGACAGGGTTAAACCAGCCCCAGCATTTT. It yields the protein CASSQTQTGLNQPQHF. This rearrangement joins TRBV5-5 to TRBJ1-5; TRBD1 matches at 7 bases. The CDR3 runs 16 residues. Per germline, CDR1 SGHKS and CDR2 YYEKEE (reference sequence). Germline trimming cut 4 bases from V and 7 bases from J; bases unmatched to any gene: 14. Supplemented by reference TRBV5-5 and TRBJ1-5, the full variable domain reads DAGVTQSPTHLIKTRGQQVTLRCSPISGHKSVSWYQQVLGQGPQFIFQYYEKEERGRGNFPDRFSARQFPNYSSELNVNALLLGDSALYLCASSQTQTGLNQPQHFGDGTRLSIL.

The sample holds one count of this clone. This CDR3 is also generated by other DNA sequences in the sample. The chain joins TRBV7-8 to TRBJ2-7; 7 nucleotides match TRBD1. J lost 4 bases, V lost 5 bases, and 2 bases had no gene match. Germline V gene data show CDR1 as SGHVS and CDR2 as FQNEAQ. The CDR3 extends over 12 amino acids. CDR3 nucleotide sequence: TGTGCCAGCAGCCTGACAGGGTACGAGCAGTACTTC. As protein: CASSLTGYEQYF.

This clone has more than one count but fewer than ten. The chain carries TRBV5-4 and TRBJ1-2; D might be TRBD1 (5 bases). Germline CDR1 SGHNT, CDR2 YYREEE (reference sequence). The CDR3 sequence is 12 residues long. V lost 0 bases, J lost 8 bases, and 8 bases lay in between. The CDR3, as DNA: TGTGCCAGCAGCTTGGATGGGGGGGGCTACACCTTC. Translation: CASSLDGGGYTF.

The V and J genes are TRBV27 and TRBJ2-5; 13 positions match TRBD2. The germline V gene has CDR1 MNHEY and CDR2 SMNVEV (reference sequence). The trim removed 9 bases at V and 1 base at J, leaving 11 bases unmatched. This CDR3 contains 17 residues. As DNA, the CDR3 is TGTGCCAGTGGACTAGCGGGAGCGAAAGGGAGCCAAGAGACCCAGTACTTC. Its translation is CASGLAGAKGSQETQYF.

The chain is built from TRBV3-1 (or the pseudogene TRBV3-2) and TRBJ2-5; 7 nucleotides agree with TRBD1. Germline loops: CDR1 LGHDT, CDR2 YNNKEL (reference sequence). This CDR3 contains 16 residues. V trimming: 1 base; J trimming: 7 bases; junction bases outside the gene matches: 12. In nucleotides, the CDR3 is TGTGCCAGCAGCCAAGGACTGGGACAGCTCGGCGGGACCCAGTACTTC. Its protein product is CASSQGLGQLGGTQYF.

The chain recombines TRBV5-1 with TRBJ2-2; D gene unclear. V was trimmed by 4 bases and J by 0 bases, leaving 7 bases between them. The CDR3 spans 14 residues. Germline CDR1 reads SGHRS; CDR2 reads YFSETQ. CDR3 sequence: CASSTETNTGELFF. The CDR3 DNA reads TGCGCCAGCAGCACAGAAACGAACACCGGGGAGCTGTTTTTT.

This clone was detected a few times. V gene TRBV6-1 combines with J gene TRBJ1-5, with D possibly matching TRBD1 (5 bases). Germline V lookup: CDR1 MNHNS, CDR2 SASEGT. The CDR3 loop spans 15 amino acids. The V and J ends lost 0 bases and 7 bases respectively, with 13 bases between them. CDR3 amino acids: CASSEAGGTGQPQHF. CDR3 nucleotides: TGTGCCAGCAGTGAAGCGGGGGGAACCGGCCAGCCCCAGCATTTT.

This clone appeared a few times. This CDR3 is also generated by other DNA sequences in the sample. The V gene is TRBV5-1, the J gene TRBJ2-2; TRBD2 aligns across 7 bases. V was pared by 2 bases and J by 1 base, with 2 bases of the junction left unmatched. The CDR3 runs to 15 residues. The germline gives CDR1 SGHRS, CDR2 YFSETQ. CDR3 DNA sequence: TGCGCCAGCAGCTTAGCGGGGAAGAACACCGGGGAGCTGTTTTTT. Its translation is CASSLAGKNTGELFF. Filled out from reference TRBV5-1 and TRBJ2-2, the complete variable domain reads KAGVTQTPRYLIKTRGQQVTLSCSPISGHRSVSWYQQTPGQGLQFLFEYFSETQRNKGNFPGRFSGRQFSNSRSEMNVSTLELGDSALYLCASSLAGKNTGELFFGEGSRLTVL.

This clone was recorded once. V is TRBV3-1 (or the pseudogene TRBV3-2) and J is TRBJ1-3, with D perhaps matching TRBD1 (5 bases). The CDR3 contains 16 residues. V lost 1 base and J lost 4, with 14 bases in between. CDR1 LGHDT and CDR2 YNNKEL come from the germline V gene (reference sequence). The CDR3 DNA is TGTGCCAGCAGCCAAGGGTGGAGGGCAGGGGGAAACACCATATATTTT. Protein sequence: CASSQGWRAGGNTIYF.

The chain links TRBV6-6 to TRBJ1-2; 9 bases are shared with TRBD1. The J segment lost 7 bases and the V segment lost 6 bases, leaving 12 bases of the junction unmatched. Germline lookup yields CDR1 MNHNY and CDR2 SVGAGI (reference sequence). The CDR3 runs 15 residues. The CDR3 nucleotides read TGTGCCAGCAGAACGCTCCCGGGACAGGGCATTGGCTACACCTTC. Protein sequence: CASRTLPGQGIGYTF.

CDR3 residues: CASSPPRDWTDTQYF. In DNA form, the CDR3 reads TGTGCCAGCAGTCCCCCCAGGGATTGGACAGATACGCAGTATTTT. The V gene is TRBV6-5, the J gene TRBJ2-3; a weak D match, TRBD1 (5 bases). The CDR3 covers 15 residues. Looked up from germline, CDR1 is MNHEY and CDR2 is SVGAGI. The V end was cut by 5 bases, the J end by 3 bases, with 15 bases between.

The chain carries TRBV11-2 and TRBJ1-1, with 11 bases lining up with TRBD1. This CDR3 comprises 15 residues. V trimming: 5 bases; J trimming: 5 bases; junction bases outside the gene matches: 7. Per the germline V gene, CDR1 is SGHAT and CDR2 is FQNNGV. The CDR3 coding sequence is TGTGCCAGCAGCCCACCGGACAGGGGGCCAACTGAAGCTTTCTTT. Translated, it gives CASSPPDRGPTEAFF. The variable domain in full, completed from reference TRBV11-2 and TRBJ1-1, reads EAGVAQSPRYKIIEKRQSVAFWCNPISGHATLYWYQQILGQGPKLLIQFQNNGVVDDSQLPKDRFSAERLKGVDSTLKIQPAKLEDSAVYLCASSPPDRGPTEAFFGQGTRLTVV.

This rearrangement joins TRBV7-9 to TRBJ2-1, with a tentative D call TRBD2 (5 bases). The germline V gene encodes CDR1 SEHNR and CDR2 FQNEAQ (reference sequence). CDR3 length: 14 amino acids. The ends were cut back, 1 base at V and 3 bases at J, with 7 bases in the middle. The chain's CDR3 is CASSLVGDYNEQFF. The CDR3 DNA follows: TGTGCCAGCAGCTTAGTGGGAGACTACAATGAGCAGTTCTTC.

CDR3 residues: CASSEDSRNTEAFF. CDR3 nucleotides: TGTGCCAGCAGCGAGGACAGCCGGAACACTGAAGCTTTCTTT. This chain uses TRBV6-5 with TRBJ1-1; D perhaps matches TRBD1 (6 bases). The germline CDR1 and CDR2 sequences are MNHEY and SVGAGI. The CDR3 extends over 14 amino acids. Deletions cut 6 bases from V and 1 base from J, with 12 bases between.

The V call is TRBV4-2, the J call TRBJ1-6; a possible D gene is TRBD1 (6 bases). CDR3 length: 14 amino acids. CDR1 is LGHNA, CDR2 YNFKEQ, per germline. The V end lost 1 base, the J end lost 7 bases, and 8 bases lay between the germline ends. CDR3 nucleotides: TGTGCCAGCAGCCAAGCACAGGGAAATTCACCCCTCCACTTT. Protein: CASSQAQGNSPLHF.

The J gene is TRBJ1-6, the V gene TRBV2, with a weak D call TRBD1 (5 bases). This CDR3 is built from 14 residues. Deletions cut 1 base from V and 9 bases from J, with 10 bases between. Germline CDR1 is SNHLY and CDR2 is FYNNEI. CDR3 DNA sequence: TGTGCCAGCAGTGAAGAAAACGGGGGTTCACCCCTCCACTTT. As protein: CASSEENGGSPLHF.

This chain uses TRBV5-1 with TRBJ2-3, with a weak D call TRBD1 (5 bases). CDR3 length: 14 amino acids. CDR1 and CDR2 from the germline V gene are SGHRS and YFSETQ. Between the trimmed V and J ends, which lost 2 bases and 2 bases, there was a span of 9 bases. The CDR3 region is CASSLGRATDTQYF. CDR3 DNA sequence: TGCGCCAGCAGCTTAGGCAGGGCCACAGATACGCAGTATTTT.

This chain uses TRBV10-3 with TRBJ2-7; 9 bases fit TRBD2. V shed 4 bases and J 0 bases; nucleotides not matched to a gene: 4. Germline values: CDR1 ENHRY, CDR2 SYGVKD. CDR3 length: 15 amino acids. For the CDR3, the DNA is TGTGCCATCAGTGTGGGTAGCGGGAGCTCCTACGAGCAGTACTTC. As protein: CAISVGSGSSYEQYF.

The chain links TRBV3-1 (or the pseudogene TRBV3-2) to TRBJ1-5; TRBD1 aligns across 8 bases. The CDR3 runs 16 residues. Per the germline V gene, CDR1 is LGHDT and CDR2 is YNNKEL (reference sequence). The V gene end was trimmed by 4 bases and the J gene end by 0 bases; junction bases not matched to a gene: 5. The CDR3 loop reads CASSRGQAYSNQPQHF. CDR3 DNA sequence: TGTGCCAGCAGCCGGGGACAGGCCTATAGCAATCAGCCCCAGCATTTT.

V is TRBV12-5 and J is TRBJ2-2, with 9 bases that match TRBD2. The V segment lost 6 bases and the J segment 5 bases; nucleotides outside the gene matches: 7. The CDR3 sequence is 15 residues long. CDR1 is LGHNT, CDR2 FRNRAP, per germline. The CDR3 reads CASGPGLARTGELFF. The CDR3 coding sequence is TGTGCTAGTGGACCAGGACTAGCGCGGACCGGGGAGCTGTTTTTT.

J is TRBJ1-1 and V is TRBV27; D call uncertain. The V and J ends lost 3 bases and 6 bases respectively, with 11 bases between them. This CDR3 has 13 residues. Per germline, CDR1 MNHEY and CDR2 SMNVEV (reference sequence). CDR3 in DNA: TGTGCCAGCAGTTTTTCCGGGAGGCCTGAAGCTTTCTTT. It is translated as CASSFSGRPEAFF.